Reported below is one T cell receptor beta chain. Use of 60 Vbeta and 13 Jbeta primers characterized the PCR. Clones were sequenced by immunoSEQ multiplex PCR, and TCRdb holds only the in-frame ones, with some missing. The table records around 150,000 clones, 79% of them present only once. These data are taken from a study of cytomegalovirus exposure and HLA in healthy donors. The ends lost 0 bases at V and 6 bases at J; junction bases unmatched: 7. In germline, CDR1 is LNHNV, CDR2 YYDKDF (reference sequence). The CDR3 is 16 residues long. The sample consisted of PBMCs. The clonotype comes from a man between 45 and 60 years old in good health and CMV-seropositive. The J gene is TRBJ2-7, the V gene TRBV15; 11 bases line up with TRBD1. The CDR3 nucleotides are TGTGCCACCAGCAGAGATCCAACGGGACAGGGGGGCGAGCAGTACTTC. It yields the protein CATSRDPTGQGGEQYF. The full variable domain, its missing parts supplied by reference TRBV15 and TRBJ2-7, is DAMVIQNPRYQVTQFGKPVTLSCSQTLNHNVMYWYQQKSSQAPKLLFHYYDKDFNNEADTPDNFQSRRPNTSFCFLDIRSPGLGDTAMYLCATSRDPTGQGGEQYFGPGTRLTVT.